The present entry profiles one T cell receptor (beta chain) with its context. The antigen this receptor binds is unknown. No quality values exist for individual bases; no much larger clone is one base distant. The data belong to a study of T cell responses to AZD1222 COVID-19 vaccine (dated by TCRdb to the early 2020s). As for the study more broadly: AZD1222 recipients whose second dose came at about 4 weeks and those whose second dose came at about 12 weeks were combined into one group, since spike-specific TCR depth and breadth did not differ between the two schedules. TCR sequencing covered 230 to 250 trial participants: roughly 200 given two doses of AZD1222 and approximately 26 given two doses of MenACWY control vaccine. Trial participants were enrolled by age into subgroups of 18-55, 56-69 and 70-plus years, and roughly 160, 29 and 62 TCR-sequenced participants, respectively, were included in these subgroups. The paper as a whole reports these results and caveats: Because no day 14 peak-response samples were available, the repertoires could be characterized only after the peak T cell response. Participants were mostly white British and included more females than males, and it was suggested by the authors that clonal diversity may have been underestimated. Spike-specific TCR breadth and depth rose significantly after two AZD1222 doses compared with day 0 and with MenACWY recipients. Reportedly, close to half of the unique spike-specific TCRs recognized epitopes lying outside the regions that are mutated in the B.1.351 and B.1.1.7 variants. CD4 TCRs associated with the vaccine covered the entire spike protein, and the dominant responses were in regions 160-218 and 743-854. Only five or six AZD1222 recipients were SARS-CoV-2 seropositive at baseline, limiting conclusions about previously exposed vaccinees. The 56-69-year group was small, and its depth increase did not reach significance, likely because of low power.

Per the publication, the time point label means: baseline before first vaccination. Samples from vaccinated people were obtained from the UK trials COV001 and COV002, which included a single-blind randomized controlled phase 2/3 trial of AZD1222 (ChAdOx1 nCoV-19) in healthy adults. For TCRbeta chain sequencing, PBMC samples from trial participants were taken at day 0 and at day 28 after the second dose. The CDR3 regions of human TCRbeta chains were analyzed by immunosequencing. Per the source publication's procedure: Repertoire TCRs were matched against a reference library of SARS-CoV-2-specific TCRs generated with the MIRA antigen-specificity platform. Breadth was defined as the fraction of unique TCRs that were SARS-CoV-2-associated. Depth was defined as the fraction of total T cells that were SARS-CoV-2-associated. Using the MIRA data, every spike-specific TCR was mapped to the spike region that the TCR reacted to and assigned to either a CD4 or a CD8 class. Log10-transformed breadth and depth values were compared by one-way ANOVA with Sidak's multiple comparisons tests. TCRdb's version of the immuneACCESS table is confined to in-frame rearrangements and falls short of the full clone set. An unresolved V gene accounts for under half of the shortfall where checked; the remainder is of unknown origin. Clonal size and the V and J genes are those of that table, whereas D and trimming came from the DNA. The sample includes around 91,000 clones, with around nine tenths observed a single time. Over 15% of the sample belongs to the ten largest clones.

V was cut back by 5 bases and J by 2 bases, leaving a gap of 12 bases between them. CDR1 is given as SEHNR and CDR2 as FQNEAQ, both from the germline V gene (reference sequence). The CDR3 numbers 14 residues from cysteine through phenylalanine. Just the 42-base CDR3 DNA is kept, in frame starting at base 1. In this chain, TRBV7-9 is recombined with TRBJ1-1, with TRBD1 tentatively as D gene (6 bases match). The sequence came from an adult in good health. Source: peripheral blood, taken on day 0 of AZD1222 vaccination. The sequenced DNA is TGTGCCAGCAGCCCTCAGGGGCATAACACTGAAGCTTTCTTT. Its coded protein is CASSPQGHNTEAFF.